This T cell receptor (beta chain) was observed in a study of cytomegalovirus exposure and HLA in healthy donors (dated by TCRdb to 2015 to 2018). Study-level background: According to a later analysis, the 120 or so validation repertoires were produced on the same platform as the approximately 620 repertoires of the first cohort. The study was designed to test whether signatures of past pathogen exposure could be identified by cataloging public T cell receptors. Along with the 666-subject first cohort, a separate validation cohort of approximately 110 different subjects was used. To predict cytomegalovirus infection status, the study combined high-throughput TCR immunosequencing, statistical association of individual TCRs with disease status, and machine learning. The study at large found these results: In the study, around 150 TCR beta chains were listed as associated with cytomegalovirus. In a later analysis, TCRs clustered in the first cohort were found to also tend to co-occur in the roughly 120 validation repertoires, with around 94% of cluster scores above 0. A later analysis had no HLA typing for the validation cohort, so co-occurrence there was scored across all 130 or so repertoires. While some public TCRs were present in many individuals, most TCR sequences turned up only very rarely across donors. Three of the identified cytomegalovirus-associated TCR beta chains were confirmed in vitro to be specific for cytomegalovirus antigens. According to the authors, the approach could potentially be generalized to other disease states and immunological phenotypes. Cytomegalovirus status was reported to be diagnosed by the classifier with high specificity and sensitivity in both the original and validation cohorts.

The CDR3 spans 15 residues, from the cysteine through the phenylalanine. The sequence is cut down to CDR3 DNA, 45 bases in frame from base 1. CDR1 and CDR2 were assigned from the germline V gene as SGHTA and FQGTGA. Compared with germline, V lacks 4 bases and J lacks 6 bases; bases without a gene match: 8. Library preparation was by the immunoSEQ multiplex PCR assay. The published analysis was carried out like this. A statistical classification framework was built for diagnosing cytomegalovirus status from the catalog of TCR beta chain sequences. Drawn from immuneACCESS, this table holds only the in-frame rearrangements with V and J called that TCRdb kept. Clones are partly lost; checked studies trace under half to an unresolved V gene and leave the rest unexplained. Clone size and V and J calls were adopted from that table, with D and trimming inferred from the DNA. The sample table shows 150,000 or so clones, and roughly 86% are seen once. The ten largest account for approximately 2% of the sample.

The donors belonged to the validation cohort of around 130 subjects, which was separate from the roughly 700-subject first cohort. On this clone itself: No antigen is known for it. One base away there is no much larger clone; base qualities are not given.

The receptor chain draws on TRBV7-3 and TRBJ2-1; 8 central bases correspond to TRBD2. The sequence was collected from a human donor in good health. The sample consisted of PBMCs. The base sequence is TGTGCCAGCAGCTCCCAGCGGGAGTCGTTCAATGAGCAGTTCTTC. It is translated as CASSSQRESFNEQFF.